The T cell receptor beta chain under discussion was sequenced for a study of beta chain features in type 1 diabetes. This clone was seen a few times. Its specificity is unknown. Study conclusions and caveats: In every one of the four CD4+ subsets, TCRB CDR3s were moderately but significantly shorter in Type 1 diabetes patients. Diminished insertions and augmented deletions at VDJ junctions characterized type 1 diabetes patients. The study left unresolved whether HLA type influences TCRB rearrangement.

Looked up from germline, CDR1 is SGHTA and CDR2 is FQGNSA. V was clipped by 4 bases and J by 7 bases; unmatched bases: 5. CDR3 length equals 14 residues. The isolated RNA, all of it, was reverse transcribed, so expressed TCRB transcripts were what got sequenced. Repertoires were generated with immunoSEQ multiplex PCR, while TCRdb's copy carries only in-frame clones and drops some. There are about 370,000 clones in the sample; around 10% occur only once, and about 0.64% lies in the top ten. This TCR derives from a man aged 25 to 40 with type 1 diabetes. The specimen sequenced was central memory CD4+ T cells from blood. The chain carries TRBV7-2 and TRBJ2-2; 8 bases align to TRBD1. CDR3 sequence (DNA): TGTGCCAGCAGCTCAGGGGGCTGGGGCGGGGAGCTGTTTTTT. It encodes CASSSGGWGGELFF. Looking up the rest from reference TRBV7-2 and TRBJ2-2 gives the full variable domain: GAGVSQSPSNKVTEKGKDVELRCDPISGHTALYWYRQSLGQGLEFLIYFQGNSAPDKSGLPSDRFSAERTGGSVSTLTIQRTQQEDSAVYLCASSSGGWGGELFFGEGSRLTVL.